A few counts support the clone carrying this TCR beta chain. The target antigen is unknown. Sequencing was performed with immunoSEQ multiplex PCR; in TCRdb, only in-frame clones are kept and a portion is missing. The sample contains 100,000 to 110,000 clones, 75% to 90% of which appear only once. This sample is part of a study of identifying expanded T cells in peripheral blood. Points from the study as a whole: About 1.2 clones differed between technical replicates, versus about 16 and 19 over time. Across healthy donors, higher total template counts meant significantly greater roughly two-week count variance.

This CDR3 region has 18 residues. V shed 2 bases and J 0 bases; nucleotides not matched to a gene: 6. From germline, CDR1 is GTSNPN and CDR2 SVGIG (reference sequence). The chain recombines TRBV30 with TRBJ1-6; 11 positions match TRBD1. The receptor was derived from a person aged 18 to 70 in good health. The sequenced sample was blood. The CDR3 nucleotides read TGTGCCTGGAGTTCCGGGACAGGGGGTAGCTCCTATAATTCACCCCTCCACTTT. Protein: CAWSSGTGGSSYNSPLHF.